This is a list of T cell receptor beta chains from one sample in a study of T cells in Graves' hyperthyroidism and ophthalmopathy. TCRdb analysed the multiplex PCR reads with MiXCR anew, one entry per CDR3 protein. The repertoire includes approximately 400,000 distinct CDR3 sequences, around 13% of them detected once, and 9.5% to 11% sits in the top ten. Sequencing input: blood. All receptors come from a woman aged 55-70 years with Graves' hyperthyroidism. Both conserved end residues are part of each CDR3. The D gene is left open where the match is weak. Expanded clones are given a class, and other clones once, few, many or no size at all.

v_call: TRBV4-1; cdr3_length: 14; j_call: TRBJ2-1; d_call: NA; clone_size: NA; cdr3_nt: TGCGCCAGCAGCCCCCGGGTAGAAGCCAATGAGCAGTTCTTC; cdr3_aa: CASSPRVEANEQFF
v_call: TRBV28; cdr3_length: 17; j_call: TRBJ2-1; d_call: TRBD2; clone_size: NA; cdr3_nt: TGTGCCAGCACCAAACCTAGCGGGAGGGCTTTTGGGAATGAGCAGTTCTTC; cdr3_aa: CASTKPSGRAFGNEQFF
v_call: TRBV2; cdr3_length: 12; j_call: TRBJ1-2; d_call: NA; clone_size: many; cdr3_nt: TGTGCCAGCAGTGGGACCGTCTATGGCTACACCTTC; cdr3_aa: CASSGTVYGYTF
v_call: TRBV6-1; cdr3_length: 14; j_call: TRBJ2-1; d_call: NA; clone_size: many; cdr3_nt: TGTGCCAGCAGCCCCTTCATCAGGGCCAATGAGCAGTTCTTC; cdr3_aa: CASSPFIRANEQFF
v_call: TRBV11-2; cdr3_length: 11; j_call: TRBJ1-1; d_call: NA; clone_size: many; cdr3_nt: TGTGCCAGCAGCTCTCAGGGAGAGGCTTTCTTT; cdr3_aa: CASSSQGEAFF
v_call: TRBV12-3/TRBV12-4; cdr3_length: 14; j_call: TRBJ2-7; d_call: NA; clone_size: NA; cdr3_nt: TGTGCCAGCAGTTTAGGGCGAATAGGCTACGAGCAGTACTTC; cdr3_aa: CASSLGRIGYEQYF
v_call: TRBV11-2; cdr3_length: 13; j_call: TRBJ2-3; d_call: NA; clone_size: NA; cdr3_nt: TGTGCCAGCAGCTGGGGGGTTGGAGATACGCAGTATTTT; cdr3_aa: CASSWGVGDTQYF
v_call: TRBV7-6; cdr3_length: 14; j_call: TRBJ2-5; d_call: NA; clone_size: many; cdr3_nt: TGTGCCAGCAGCTTTCGTACAGTCGAAGGGACCCAGTACTTC; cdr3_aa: CASSFRTVEGTQYF
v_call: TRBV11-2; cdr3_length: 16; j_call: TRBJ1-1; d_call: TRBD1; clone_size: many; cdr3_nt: TGTGCCAGCAGCCAACCGGACAGGGGCGTCTCCGCTGAAGCTTTCTTT; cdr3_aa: CASSQPDRGVSAEAFF
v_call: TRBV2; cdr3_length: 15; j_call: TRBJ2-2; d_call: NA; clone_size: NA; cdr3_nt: TGTGCCAGCAGCAAGGGGACAAAAAACACCGGGGAGCTGTTTTTT; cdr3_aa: CASSKGTKNTGELFF
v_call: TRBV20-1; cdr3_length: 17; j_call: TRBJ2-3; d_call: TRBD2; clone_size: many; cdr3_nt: TGCAGTGCTAGACCCCTCCGGGGAGGGTATTCAACAGATACGCAGTATTTT; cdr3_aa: CSARPLRGGYSTDTQYF
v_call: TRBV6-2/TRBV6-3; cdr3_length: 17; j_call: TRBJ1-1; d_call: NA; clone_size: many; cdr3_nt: TGTGCCAGCAGTTACCACCCGGGGTTGAGAGTGAACACTGAAGCTTTCTTT; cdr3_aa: CASSYHPGLRVNTEAFF
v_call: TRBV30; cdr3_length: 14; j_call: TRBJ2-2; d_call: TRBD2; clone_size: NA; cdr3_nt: TGTGCCTGGACCGGGACTAGATACACCGGGGAGCTGTTTTTT; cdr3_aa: CAWTGTRYTGELFF
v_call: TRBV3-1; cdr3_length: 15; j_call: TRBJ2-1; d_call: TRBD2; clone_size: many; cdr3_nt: TGTGCCAGCAGCCCGGGACTAGATCTAAACAATGAGCAGTTCTTC; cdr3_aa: CASSPGLDLNNEQFF
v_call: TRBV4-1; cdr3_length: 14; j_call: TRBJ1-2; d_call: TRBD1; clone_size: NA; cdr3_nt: TGCGCCAGCAGCCGTCCCGGGACAGGGGGTGGCTACACCTTC; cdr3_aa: CASSRPGTGGGYTF
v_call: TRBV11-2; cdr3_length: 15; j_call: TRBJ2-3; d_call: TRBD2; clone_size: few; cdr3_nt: TGTGCCAGCAGCTTAGCCCTAGCGGACACAGATACGCAGTATTTT; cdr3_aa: CASSLALADTDTQYF
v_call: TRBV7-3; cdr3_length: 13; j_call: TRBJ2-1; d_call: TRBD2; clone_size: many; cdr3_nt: TGTGCCAGCAGCCTCAGGACTAGCGCTGAGCAGTTCTTC; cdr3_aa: CASSLRTSAEQFF
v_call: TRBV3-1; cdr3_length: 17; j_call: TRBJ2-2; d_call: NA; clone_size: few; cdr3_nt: TGTGCCAGCAGCCAGTATACAGGGGGGGCTCGCACCGGGGAGCTGTTTTTT; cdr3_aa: CASSQYTGGARTGELFF
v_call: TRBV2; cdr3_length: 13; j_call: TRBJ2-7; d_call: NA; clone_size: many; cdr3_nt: TGTGCCAGCAGAATGGGCAGGGGGGGCGAGCAGTACTTC; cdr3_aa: CASRMGRGGEQYF
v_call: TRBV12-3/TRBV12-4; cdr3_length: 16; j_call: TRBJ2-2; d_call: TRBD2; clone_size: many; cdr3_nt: TGTGCCAGCAGTTTATTAGCTAGCGGAGACACCGGGGAGCTGTTTTTT; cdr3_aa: CASSLLASGDTGELFF
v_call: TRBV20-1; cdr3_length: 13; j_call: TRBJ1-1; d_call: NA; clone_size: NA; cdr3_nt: TGCAGTGCTAGCAGCCACATGAACACTGAAGCTTTCTTT; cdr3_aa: CSASSHMNTEAFF
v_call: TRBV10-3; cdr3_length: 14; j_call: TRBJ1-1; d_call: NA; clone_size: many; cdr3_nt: TGTGCCACACTTACCGGGACGGAGAACACTGAAGCTTTCTTT; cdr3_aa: CATLTGTENTEAFF
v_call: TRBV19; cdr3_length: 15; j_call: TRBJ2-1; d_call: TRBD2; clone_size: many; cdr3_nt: TGTGCCAGTAGTATCGCGGCCGGACTAGCGACAGAGCAGTTCTTC; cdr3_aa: CASSIAAGLATEQFF
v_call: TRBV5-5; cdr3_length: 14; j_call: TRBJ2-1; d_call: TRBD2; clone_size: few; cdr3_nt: TGTGCCAGCAGCACGGGGGGGCCCTACAATGAGCAGTTCTTC; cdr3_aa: CASSTGGPYNEQFF
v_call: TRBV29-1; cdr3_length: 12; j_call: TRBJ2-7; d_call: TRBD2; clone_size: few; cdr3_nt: TGCAGCGGATTAGCGGGAGGGTACGAGCAGTACTTC; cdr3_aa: CSGLAGGYEQYF
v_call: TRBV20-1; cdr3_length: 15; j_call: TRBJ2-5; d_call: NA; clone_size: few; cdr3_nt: TGCAGTGCTGCGACCGGATTAGGGGTTGAAGAGACCCAGTACTTC; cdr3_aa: CSAATGLGVEETQYF
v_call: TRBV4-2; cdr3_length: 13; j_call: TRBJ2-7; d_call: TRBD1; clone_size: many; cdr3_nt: TGTGCCAGCAGCCAAACAGGGGGCTACGAGCAGTACTTC; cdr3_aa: CASSQTGGYEQYF
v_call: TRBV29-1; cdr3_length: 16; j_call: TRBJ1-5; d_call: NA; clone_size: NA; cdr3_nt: TGCAGCGTTGGTCGTAACGACAAGTATGACAATCAGCCCCAGCATTTT; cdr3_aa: CSVGRNDKYDNQPQHF
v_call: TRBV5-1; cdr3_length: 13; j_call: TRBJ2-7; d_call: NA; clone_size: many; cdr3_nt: TGCGCCAGCAGCTGGGAGAGCTCCTACGAGCAGTACTTC; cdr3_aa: CASSWESSYEQYF
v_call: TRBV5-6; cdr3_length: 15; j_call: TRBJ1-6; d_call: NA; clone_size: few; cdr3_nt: TGTGCCAGCACCAAAATAGGACGGGGGAGAGAACCCCTCCACTTT; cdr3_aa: CASTKIGRGREPLHF
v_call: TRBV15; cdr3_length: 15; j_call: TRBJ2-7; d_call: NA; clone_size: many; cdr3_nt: TGTGCCACCAGCTCCCCCGGGGGGCGTATCAACGAGCAGTACTTC; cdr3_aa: CATSSPGGRINEQYF
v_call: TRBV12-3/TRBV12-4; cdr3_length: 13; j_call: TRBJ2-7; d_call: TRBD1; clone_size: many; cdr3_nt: TGTGCCAGCAGCCTAACCTCAGGGGGAAGGTCGTACTTC; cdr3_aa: CASSLTSGGRSYF
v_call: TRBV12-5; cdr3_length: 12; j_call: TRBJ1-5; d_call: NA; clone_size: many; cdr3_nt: TGTGCTAGTGGTTTGGGGGCAGCGCCCCAGCATTTT; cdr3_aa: CASGLGAAPQHF
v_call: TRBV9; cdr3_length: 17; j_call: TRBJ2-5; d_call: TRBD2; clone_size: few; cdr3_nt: TGTGCCAGCAGCGTATCCGCGACTAGCGGGAGAGCGGAGACCCAGTACTTC; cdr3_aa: CASSVSATSGRAETQYF
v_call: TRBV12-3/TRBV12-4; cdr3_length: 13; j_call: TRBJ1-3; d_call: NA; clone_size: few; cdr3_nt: TGTGCCGCGGCGGCCAGGATTGGAAACACCATATATTTT; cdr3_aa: CAAAARIGNTIYF
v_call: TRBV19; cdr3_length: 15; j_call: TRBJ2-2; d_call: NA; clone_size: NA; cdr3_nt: TGTGCCAGTAGTATCTGGCAGGGGAGCCCCGGGGAGCTGTTTTTT; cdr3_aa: CASSIWQGSPGELFF
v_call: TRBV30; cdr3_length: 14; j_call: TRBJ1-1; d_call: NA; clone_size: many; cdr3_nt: TGTGCCTGGAGTAGGGGACGGAAGAACACTGAAGCTTTCTTT; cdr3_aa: CAWSRGRKNTEAFF
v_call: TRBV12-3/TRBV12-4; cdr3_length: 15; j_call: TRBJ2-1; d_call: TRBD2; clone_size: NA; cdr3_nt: TGTGCCACCCAATCGGCGACTAGCGGAAACAATGAGCAGTTCTTC; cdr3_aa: CATQSATSGNNEQFF